A selection of T cell receptor beta chains follows, all from one sample in a study of blood T cell repertoires in COVID-19. The assay was immunoSEQ multiplex PCR, and TCRdb's table has in-frame clones only and misses some. The sample yields some 160,000 clones, around 81% seen once. The specimen sequenced was peripheral blood. These TCRs come from a man between 65 and 85 years old with active or convalescent COVID-19. Both conserved end residues are part of each CDR3. Each record gives: J gene, D gene, V gene, clone size, CDR3 protein, CDR3 DNA. The D gene is left open where the match is weak. Expanded clones are given a class, and other clones once, few, many or no size at all.

J gene: TRBJ2-3
D gene: NA
V gene: TRBV27
clone size: NA
CDR3 protein: CASSPYPPSGVTDTQYF
CDR3 DNA: TGTGCCAGCAGTCCCTACCCCCCCTCGGGGGTCACAGATACGCAGTATTTT

J gene: TRBJ2-6
D gene: NA
V gene: TRBV28
clone size: NA
CDR3 protein: CASSLGVDGGSGANVLTF
CDR3 DNA: TGTGCCAGCAGTTTAGGAGTGGACGGAGGCTCTGGGGCCAACGTCCTGACTTTC

J gene: TRBJ2-1
D gene: NA
V gene: TRBV7-3
clone size: medium-sized
CDR3 protein: CASSLSRDSYNEQFF
CDR3 DNA: TGTGCCAGCAGCTTAAGCAGGGACTCCTACAATGAGCAGTTCTTC

J gene: TRBJ1-5
D gene: NA
V gene: TRBV6-2/TRBV6-3
clone size: NA
CDR3 protein: CASSPRGTGNQPQHF
CDR3 DNA: TGTGCCAGCAGCCCGAGGGGAACAGGGAACCAGCCCCAGCATTTT

J gene: TRBJ1-1
D gene: NA
V gene: TRBV7-2
clone size: NA
CDR3 protein: CASSLDVHRNTEAFF
CDR3 DNA: TGTGCCAGCAGCTTAGATGTACACCGGAACACTGAAGCTTTCTTT

J gene: TRBJ1-6
D gene: NA
V gene: TRBV3-1/TRBV3-2
clone size: NA
CDR3 protein: CASSQVVYGGALHF
CDR3 DNA: TGTGCCAGCAGCCAAGTAGTATATGGAGGAGCCCTCCACTTT

J gene: TRBJ2-1
D gene: NA
V gene: TRBV5-1
clone size: few
CDR3 protein: CASSLAGNEQFF
CDR3 DNA: TGCGCCAGCAGCTTGGCGGGAAATGAGCAGTTCTTC

J gene: TRBJ1-2
D gene: TRBD1
V gene: TRBV14
clone size: NA
CDR3 protein: CASSQTPTGMRSAGYTF
CDR3 DNA: TGTGCCAGCAGCCAAACCCCGACAGGGATGAGGTCGGCTGGCTACACCTTC

J gene: TRBJ2-7
D gene: NA
V gene: TRBV29-1
clone size: NA
CDR3 protein: CSVGGGRRYEQYF
CDR3 DNA: TGCAGCGTCGGCGGCGGCAGGAGGTACGAGCAGTACTTC

J gene: TRBJ1-3
D gene: NA
V gene: TRBV10-1
clone size: few
CDR3 protein: CASSPTRGGNTIYF
CDR3 DNA: TGCGCCAGCAGCCCTACCCGGGGTGGAAACACCATATATTTT

J gene: TRBJ1-5
D gene: TRBD1
V gene: TRBV11-3
clone size: NA
CDR3 protein: CASSLSGDRTYSNQPQHF
CDR3 DNA: TGTGCCAGCAGCTTATCGGGGGACAGAACTTATAGCAATCAGCCCCAGCATTTT

J gene: TRBJ2-3
D gene: TRBD1
V gene: TRBV5-1
clone size: NA
CDR3 protein: CASSLARQGAGADTQYF
CDR3 DNA: TGCGCCAGCAGCTTGGCAAGACAGGGGGCGGGGGCAGATACGCAGTATTTT

J gene: TRBJ2-1
D gene: NA
V gene: TRBV11-3
clone size: NA
CDR3 protein: CASSFLNEQFF
CDR3 DNA: TGTGCCAGCAGCTTCCTGAATGAGCAGTTCTTC

J gene: TRBJ1-1
D gene: TRBD1
V gene: TRBV2
clone size: NA
CDR3 protein: CASSAQGAPNTEAFF
CDR3 DNA: TGTGCCAGCAGTGCCCAGGGGGCCCCGAACACTGAAGCTTTCTTT

J gene: TRBJ1-1
D gene: NA
V gene: TRBV6-4
clone size: NA
CDR3 protein: CASSVQGSDTEAFF
CDR3 DNA: TGTGCCAGCAGTGTTCAGGGATCGGACACTGAAGCTTTCTTT

J gene: TRBJ1-1
D gene: NA
V gene: TRBV13
clone size: NA
CDR3 protein: CASSLIPGLNTEAFF
CDR3 DNA: TGTGCCAGCAGCCTAATACCGGGACTTAACACTGAAGCTTTCTTT

J gene: TRBJ2-1
D gene: TRBD2
V gene: TRBV12-3/TRBV12-4
clone size: NA
CDR3 protein: CASSVAGVYEQFF
CDR3 DNA: TGTGCCAGCAGTGTAGCGGGAGTCTATGAGCAGTTCTTC

J gene: TRBJ2-5
D gene: NA
V gene: TRBV14
clone size: NA
CDR3 protein: CASSLHRQGETQYF
CDR3 DNA: TGTGCCAGCAGCCTCCATCGGCAGGGGGAGACCCAGTACTTC

J gene: TRBJ1-2
D gene: TRBD1
V gene: TRBV27
clone size: NA
CDR3 protein: CASNHRDRGRLDGYTF
CDR3 DNA: TGTGCCAGCAATCATCGGGACAGGGGGCGCCTTGATGGCTACACCTTC

J gene: TRBJ1-2
D gene: NA
V gene: TRBV18
clone size: NA
CDR3 protein: CASSTADRGFGYTF
CDR3 DNA: TGTGCCAGCTCAACGGCGGACAGAGGGTTTGGCTACACCTTC

J gene: TRBJ2-1
D gene: TRBD2
V gene: TRBV5-4
clone size: NA
CDR3 protein: CASSLAPRTSGNYEQFF
CDR3 DNA: TGTGCCAGCAGCTTGGCCCCCCGGACTAGCGGGAACTATGAGCAGTTCTTC

J gene: TRBJ2-5
D gene: NA
V gene: TRBV11-3
clone size: NA
CDR3 protein: CASSRQNQETQYF
CDR3 DNA: TGTGCCAGCAGCCGACAGAACCAAGAGACCCAGTACTTC

J gene: TRBJ2-7
D gene: NA
V gene: TRBV6-1
clone size: NA
CDR3 protein: CASSEIGGAHEQYF
CDR3 DNA: TGTGCCAGCAGCGAAATTGGCGGGGCTCACGAGCAGTACTTC

J gene: TRBJ2-2
D gene: TRBD1
V gene: TRBV5-1
clone size: NA
CDR3 protein: CASSLQGPNTGELFF
CDR3 DNA: TGCGCCAGCAGCTTACAGGGGCCGAACACCGGGGAGCTGTTTTTT

J gene: TRBJ2-7
D gene: NA
V gene: TRBV11-2
clone size: NA
CDR3 protein: CASSSLRGEQYF
CDR3 DNA: TGTGCCAGCAGCTCCCTTCGGGGGGAGCAGTACTTC

J gene: TRBJ1-2
D gene: TRBD1
V gene: TRBV29-1
clone size: NA
CDR3 protein: CSAVGQGAWGGYTF
CDR3 DNA: TGCAGCGCCGTCGGGCAGGGGGCATGGGGGGGCTACACCTTC

J gene: TRBJ2-7
D gene: TRBD1
V gene: TRBV6-5
clone size: NA
CDR3 protein: CASSHLTGNEQYF
CDR3 DNA: TGTGCCAGCAGCCACCTGACAGGGAACGAGCAGTACTTC

J gene: TRBJ2-7
D gene: TRBD1
V gene: TRBV5-1
clone size: NA
CDR3 protein: CASSLSGQAYEQYF
CDR3 DNA: TGCGCCAGCAGCTTGAGTGGACAGGCCTACGAGCAGTACTTC

J gene: TRBJ2-7
D gene: NA
V gene: TRBV30
clone size: NA
CDR3 protein: CAWSRRYEQYF
CDR3 DNA: TGTGCCTGGAGTCGGCGGTACGAGCAGTACTTC

J gene: TRBJ2-1
D gene: TRBD2
V gene: TRBV7-3
clone size: NA
CDR3 protein: CASSLTSGKYNEQFF
CDR3 DNA: TGTGCCAGCAGCTTAACTAGCGGGAAGTATAATGAGCAGTTCTTC

J gene: TRBJ2-2
D gene: TRBD2
V gene: TRBV3-1/TRBV3-2
clone size: NA
CDR3 protein: CASSRGLAGVTNTGELFF
CDR3 DNA: TGTGCCAGCAGCCGAGGACTAGCGGGGGTGACGAACACCGGGGAGCTGTTTTTT

J gene: TRBJ1-2
D gene: TRBD1
V gene: TRBV18
clone size: once
CDR3 protein: CASSHDRVEERGYTF
CDR3 DNA: TGTGCCAGCTCACATGACAGGGTGGAAGAACGTGGCTACACCTTC

J gene: TRBJ1-3
D gene: NA
V gene: TRBV19
clone size: NA
CDR3 protein: CASSTRQTGNTIYF
CDR3 DNA: TGTGCCAGTAGTACCCGACAGACCGGAAACACCATATATTTT

J gene: TRBJ2-3
D gene: NA
V gene: TRBV29-1
clone size: once
CDR3 protein: CSVEVYGQGSTDTQYF
CDR3 DNA: TGCAGCGTTGAGGTTTACGGGCAGGGGAGTACAGATACGCAGTATTTT

J gene: TRBJ1-1
D gene: TRBD1
V gene: TRBV7-9
clone size: once
CDR3 protein: CASSRGTGYTEAFF
CDR3 DNA: TGTGCCAGCAGCCGGGGGACAGGGTACACTGAAGCTTTCTTT

J gene: TRBJ2-7
D gene: NA
V gene: TRBV25-1
clone size: NA
CDR3 protein: CASSEGGRWGSYEQYF
CDR3 DNA: TGTGCCAGCAGTGAAGGAGGGAGGTGGGGGTCCTACGAGCAGTACTTC

J gene: TRBJ2-2
D gene: TRBD2
V gene: TRBV3-1/TRBV3-2
clone size: NA
CDR3 protein: CASSPEPAGVTGELFF
CDR3 DNA: TGTGCCAGCAGCCCTGAACCAGCGGGAGTCACCGGGGAGCTGTTTTTT

J gene: TRBJ1-1
D gene: NA
V gene: TRBV20-1
clone size: NA
CDR3 protein: CSARAGAEAFF
CDR3 DNA: TGCAGTGCTAGGGCCGGGGCTGAAGCTTTCTTT

J gene: TRBJ1-1
D gene: TRBD1
V gene: TRBV28
clone size: NA
CDR3 protein: CASSLGDRTNTEAFF
CDR3 DNA: TGTGCCAGCAGTTTGGGGGACAGAACGAACACTGAAGCTTTCTTT

J gene: TRBJ2-1
D gene: TRBD2
V gene: TRBV20-1
clone size: NA
CDR3 protein: CSASVAGRAYNEQFF
CDR3 DNA: TGCAGTGCTAGTGTAGCGGGGAGGGCCTACAATGAGCAGTTCTTC

J gene: TRBJ1-4
D gene: TRBD1
V gene: TRBV6-5
clone size: NA
CDR3 protein: CASSYGGQGNEKLFF
CDR3 DNA: TGTGCCAGCAGTTACGGGGGACAGGGTAATGAAAAACTGTTTTTT

J gene: TRBJ2-2
D gene: NA
V gene: TRBV7-8
clone size: NA
CDR3 protein: CASSLRRGNTGELFF
CDR3 DNA: TGTGCCAGCAGCTTAAGGCGGGGGAACACCGGGGAGCTGTTTTTT

J gene: TRBJ2-1
D gene: TRBD2
V gene: TRBV11-2
clone size: NA
CDR3 protein: CASSRVGLAGGDSYNEQFF
CDR3 DNA: TGTGCCAGCAGCCGGGTAGGACTAGCGGGAGGCGACTCCTACAATGAGCAGTTCTTC

J gene: TRBJ2-7
D gene: NA
V gene: TRBV2
clone size: NA
CDR3 protein: CASSEGSPYEQYF
CDR3 DNA: TGTGCCAGCAGTGAGGGCAGCCCCTACGAGCAGTACTTC

J gene: TRBJ1-1
D gene: TRBD1
V gene: TRBV9
clone size: NA
CDR3 protein: CASSPKGQGGTEAFF
CDR3 DNA: TGTGCCAGCAGCCCAAAGGGACAGGGGGGTACTGAAGCTTTCTTT

J gene: TRBJ1-2
D gene: NA
V gene: TRBV7-8
clone size: NA
CDR3 protein: CASSRDIRGMRAGYTF
CDR3 DNA: TGTGCCAGCAGCCGTGACATTCGGGGTATGCGAGCTGGCTACACCTTC

J gene: TRBJ1-2
D gene: NA
V gene: TRBV28
clone size: NA
CDR3 protein: CASSLEADRGYTF
CDR3 DNA: TGTGCCAGCAGTTTAGAGGCAGATCGGGGCTACACCTTC

J gene: TRBJ2-2
D gene: TRBD1
V gene: TRBV7-2
clone size: NA
CDR3 protein: CASSSTGYTGELFF
CDR3 DNA: TGTGCCAGCAGCTCGACAGGGTACACCGGGGAGCTGTTTTTT

J gene: TRBJ2-1
D gene: NA
V gene: TRBV29-1
clone size: NA
CDR3 protein: CSVEVTGTNNNEQFF
CDR3 DNA: TGCAGCGTTGAAGTCACAGGGACAAATAACAATGAGCAGTTCTTC

J gene: TRBJ1-4
D gene: NA
V gene: TRBV28
clone size: few
CDR3 protein: CASRQTNEKLFF
CDR3 DNA: TGTGCCAGCAGACAGACTAATGAAAAACTGTTTTTT

J gene: TRBJ1-6
D gene: TRBD1
V gene: TRBV5-4
clone size: NA
CDR3 protein: CASSWDSTSLHF
CDR3 DNA: TGTGCCAGCAGCTGGGACAGCACGTCCCTCCACTTT

J gene: TRBJ1-1
D gene: NA
V gene: TRBV18
clone size: NA
CDR3 protein: CASSPETGLIVPEAFF
CDR3 DNA: TGTGCCAGCTCACCAGAAACCGGACTGATAGTCCCTGAAGCTTTCTTT

J gene: TRBJ1-5
D gene: NA
V gene: TRBV6-6
clone size: NA
CDR3 protein: CASSYGRGGGNQPQHF
CDR3 DNA: TGTGCCAGCAGTTACGGGCGGGGGGGAGGCAATCAGCCCCAGCATTTT

J gene: TRBJ1-1
D gene: NA
V gene: TRBV7-8
clone size: NA
CDR3 protein: CASSLAPRGTPDTEAFF
CDR3 DNA: TGTGCCAGCAGCTTAGCCCCCCGGGGGACTCCCGACACTGAAGCTTTCTTT

J gene: TRBJ1-1
D gene: NA
V gene: TRBV6-2/TRBV6-3
clone size: few
CDR3 protein: CASSPGRGRGTEAFF
CDR3 DNA: TGTGCCAGCAGTCCCGGGCGGGGAAGGGGCACTGAAGCTTTCTTT

J gene: TRBJ2-5
D gene: NA
V gene: TRBV19
clone size: NA
CDR3 protein: CASSSSTLDATQYF
CDR3 DNA: TGTGCCAGTAGTAGCTCGACACTAGATGCGACCCAGTACTTC

J gene: TRBJ2-5
D gene: NA
V gene: TRBV11-2
clone size: NA
CDR3 protein: CASSPSALGARQETQYF
CDR3 DNA: TGTGCCAGCAGCCCATCGGCTTTGGGGGCGCGGCAAGAGACCCAGTACTTC

J gene: TRBJ1-5
D gene: NA
V gene: TRBV7-9
clone size: NA
CDR3 protein: CASSLGDNSNQPQHF
CDR3 DNA: TGTGCCAGCAGCTTAGGTGACAATAGCAATCAGCCCCAGCATTTT

J gene: TRBJ2-7
D gene: NA
V gene: TRBV3-1/TRBV3-2
clone size: NA
CDR3 protein: CASASTYEQYF
CDR3 DNA: TGTGCCAGCGCTAGTACCTACGAGCAGTACTTC

J gene: TRBJ1-4
D gene: NA
V gene: TRBV7-9
clone size: few
CDR3 protein: CASSLRGSNEKLFF
CDR3 DNA: TGTGCCAGCAGCCTCAGGGGTTCTAATGAAAAACTGTTTTTT